This TCR beta chain was obtained from a study of blood T cell repertoires in COVID-19. Study-wide context: The origin of the acute and convalescent COVID-19 samples was the United States, Italy and Spain. PBMCs, B-cell-depleted T cells, or T cells provided the cDNA or gDNA that made up the material.

Per the original data handling: Estimation of nucleated cell counts relied on the amplification of reference gene primers. Assay used: immunoSEQ multiplex PCR; TCRdb lists only in-frame clones, some missing. The D gene and trimming were derived from the DNA, and the V and J assignments and clone size from that table. The sample lists around 150,000 clones, 80% to 90% seen once, with over 9.5% in the top ten. This clonotype was obtained from a man between 60 and 75 years old with active or convalescent COVID-19. Sequencing was performed on peripheral blood.

The DNA for the CDR3 is TGTGCCAGCAGTCCCATCAGGAACGATCAGCCCCAGCATTTT. Translating gives CASSPIRNDQPQHF. The genes are TRBV6-5 and TRBJ1-5; D remains ambiguous. The CDR3 is made up of 14 amino acids. V lost 5 bases and J 5 bases, leaving 13 bases between the germline ends. Per the germline V gene, CDR1 is MNHEY and CDR2 is SVGAGI.